This T cell receptor beta chain was obtained from a study of tissue T cells after allogeneic stem cell transplantation (dated by TCRdb to 2021 to 2024). A note on the overall study: Over an approximately 3-year period, fewer than 10 adult allo-HCT recipients with steroid-refractory GVHD were prospectively enrolled in a research-autopsy study. Every GVHD patient got a graft from a donor, with four grafts unmodified and three CD34-selected to deplete T cells. Gastrointestinal GVHD was present in all GVHD patients, several lines of GVHD-directed therapy were administered to all GVHD patients, and skin involvement was additionally present in roughly five GVHD patients. Pre-transplant PBMCs, which were of recipient origin, were available from a few GVHD patients. For viably preserved blood and marrow, CD3+ T cells were flow-sorted when cell numbers allowed; smaller samples underwent direct DNA extraction. TCR beta repertoires were profiled across many tissues obtained from research autopsies of patients with and without GVHD, as well as in mouse models of GVHD. On the human side, the study was prospective and observational, with no blinding or randomization. The study at large found these results: Which tissue TCRs were alloreactive or antigen-specific was not determined in the study, and some clones might have been persisting host cells. A small and clinically heterogeneous patient cohort was studied, and sampling depth was acknowledged as a limitation. Within patients, how anatomically similar tissues were was a major factor shaping TCR repertoire composition, regardless of disease or transplant status. In both patients and mice, T cells from blood and spleen covered only a limited part of the TCR repertoire found in tissues. Only a few T cell clones appeared in more than one patient, yet motif-based clustering showed tissue-specific repertoire signatures that were shared between patients.

The protocol used for the library was the immunoSEQ multiplex PCR assay. Adaptive Biotechnologies performed the TCRbeta CDR3 sequencing at survey depth and reported CDR3 sequences, V/J genes, productive frequency and template counts. TCR beta CDR3 regions were amplified from genomic DNA instead of RNA. Per the authors' processing: Jensen-Shannon divergence was used to quantify pairwise repertoire overlap between tissues, with a value of 1 meaning complete divergence and a value of 0 meaning identical repertoires. Tissues were grouped by single-linkage agglomerative hierarchical clustering of pairwise JSD values, and the clustering results were shown as dendrograms. GLIPH2 was applied to all patient samples using simulation_depth 1000, kmer_min_depth 3, and cdr3_length_cutoff 8, and only groups with more than two unique CDR3s were retained. In a standardized tissue-overlap score, Jaccard GLIPH-group overlap across patients was extrapolated to a standard repertoire size of 1000 clones. Linear mixed-effect models, with tissue included as a fixed effect and individual included as a random effect, were used to assess associations of diversity with clinical or experimental variables. The source is immuneACCESS, and TCRdb retained only in-frame sequences with V and J called. Part of the clones is not carried over; for the studies checked, unresolved V genes explain less than half of this, and the remainder is unexplained. That table furnishes V, J and clone size, whereas the DNA furnished D and trimming. A total of 25,000 to 35,000 clones appear in this sample, 85% of them only once. The top ten hold about 3.7% of the sample.

V is shortened by 11 bases, J by 4 bases, and the region joining them spans 14 bases. Its CDR3 holds 13 amino acids, cysteine through phenylalanine. Of all the DNA, just the CDR3 is kept, 39 bases in frame from base 1. For CDR1 and CDR2, the germline V gene lists ENHRY and SYGVKD. This clone was counted a few times. This receptor's antigen is unknown. No base-level quality is on record; no much larger clone is a single base apart. This sample's time point label indicates: recipient (host-origin) PBMCs collected before allo-HCT. The sequence was collected from a woman aged 18 to 55 who later had graft-versus-host disease after an allogeneic stem cell transplant. The sequence links TRBV10-3 to TRBJ2-2; TRBD2 is perhaps the D gene, given 6 matching bases. The starting material was blood, obtained before transplantation. The CDR3 protein sequence reads: CAVSGDGTGELFF. The sequenced DNA is TGTGCCGTATCGGGAGACGGCACCGGGGAGCTGTTTTTT.